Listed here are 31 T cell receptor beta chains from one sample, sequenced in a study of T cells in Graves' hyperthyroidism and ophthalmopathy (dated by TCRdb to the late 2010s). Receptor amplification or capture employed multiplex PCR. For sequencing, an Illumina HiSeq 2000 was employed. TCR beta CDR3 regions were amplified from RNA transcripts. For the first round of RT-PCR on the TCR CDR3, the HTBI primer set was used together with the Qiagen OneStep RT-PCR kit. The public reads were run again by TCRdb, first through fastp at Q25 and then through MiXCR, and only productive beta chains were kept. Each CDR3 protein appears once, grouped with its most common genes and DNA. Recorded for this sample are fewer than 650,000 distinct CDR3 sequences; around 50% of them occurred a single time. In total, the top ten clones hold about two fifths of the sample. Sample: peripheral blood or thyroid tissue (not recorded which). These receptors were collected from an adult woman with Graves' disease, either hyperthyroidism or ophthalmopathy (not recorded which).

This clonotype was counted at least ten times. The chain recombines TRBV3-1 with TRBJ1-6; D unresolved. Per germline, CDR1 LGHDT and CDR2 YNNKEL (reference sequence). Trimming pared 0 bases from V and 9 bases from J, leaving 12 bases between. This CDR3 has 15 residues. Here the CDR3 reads CASSQDGTSGSPLHF. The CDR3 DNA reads TGTGCCAGCAGCCAAGACGGTACTTCGGGTTCACCCCTCCACTTT.

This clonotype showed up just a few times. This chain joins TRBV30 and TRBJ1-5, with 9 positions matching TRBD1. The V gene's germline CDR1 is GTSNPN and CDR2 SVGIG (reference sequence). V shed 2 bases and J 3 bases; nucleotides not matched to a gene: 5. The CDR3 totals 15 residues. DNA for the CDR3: TGTGCCTGGAGTAACAGGGGGCTTTACAATCAGCCCCAGCATTTT. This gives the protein CAWSNRGLYNQPQHF.

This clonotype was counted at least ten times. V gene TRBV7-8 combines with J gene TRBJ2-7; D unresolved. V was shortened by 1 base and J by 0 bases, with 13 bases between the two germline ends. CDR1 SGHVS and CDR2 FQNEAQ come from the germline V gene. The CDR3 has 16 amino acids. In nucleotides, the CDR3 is TGTGCCAGCAGCTTAGGGGGAAGCAGGAACTCCTACGAGCAGTACTTC. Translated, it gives CASSLGGSRNSYEQYF.

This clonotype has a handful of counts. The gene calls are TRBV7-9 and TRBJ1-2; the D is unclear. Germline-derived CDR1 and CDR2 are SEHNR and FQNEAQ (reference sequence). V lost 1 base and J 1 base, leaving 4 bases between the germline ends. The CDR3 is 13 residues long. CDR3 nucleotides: TGTGCCAGCAGCTTAGGGAATAACTATGGCTACACCTTC. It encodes CASSLGNNYGYTF. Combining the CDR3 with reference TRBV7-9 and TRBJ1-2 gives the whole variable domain DTGVSQNPRHKITKRGQNVTFRCDPISEHNRLYWYRQTLGQGPEFLTYFQNEAQLEKSRLLSDRFSAERPKGSFSTLEIQRTEQGDSAMYLCASSLGNNYGYTFGSGTRLTVV.

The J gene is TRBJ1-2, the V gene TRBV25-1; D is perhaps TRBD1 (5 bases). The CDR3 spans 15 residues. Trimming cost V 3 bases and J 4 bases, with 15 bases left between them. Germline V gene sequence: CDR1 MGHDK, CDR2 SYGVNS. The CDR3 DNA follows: TGTGCCAGCAGTGACCCCCGGGACGGATCCTATGGCTACACCTTC. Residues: CASSDPRDGSYGYTF.

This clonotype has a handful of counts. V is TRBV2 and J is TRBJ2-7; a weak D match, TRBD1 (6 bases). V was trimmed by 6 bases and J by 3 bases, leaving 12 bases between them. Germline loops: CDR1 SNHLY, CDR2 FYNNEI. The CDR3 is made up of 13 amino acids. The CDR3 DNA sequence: TGTGCCAGCAGCGTTGTGACAGGCTACGAGCAGTACTTC. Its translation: CASSVVTGYEQYF.

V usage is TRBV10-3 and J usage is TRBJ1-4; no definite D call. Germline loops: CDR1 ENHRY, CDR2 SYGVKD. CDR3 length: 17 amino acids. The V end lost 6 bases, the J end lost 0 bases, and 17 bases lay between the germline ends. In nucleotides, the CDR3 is TGTGCCATCAGGTCCGGGCAAACCGGGGCAACTAATGAAAAACTGTTTTTT. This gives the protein CAIRSGQTGATNEKLFF.

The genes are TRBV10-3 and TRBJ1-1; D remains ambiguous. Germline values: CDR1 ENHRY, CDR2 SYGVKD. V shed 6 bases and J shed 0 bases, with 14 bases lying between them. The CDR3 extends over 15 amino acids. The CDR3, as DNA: TGTGCCATCAGGAAGACACCGGGTTTGAACACTGAAGCTTTCTTT. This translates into CAIRKTPGLNTEAFF.

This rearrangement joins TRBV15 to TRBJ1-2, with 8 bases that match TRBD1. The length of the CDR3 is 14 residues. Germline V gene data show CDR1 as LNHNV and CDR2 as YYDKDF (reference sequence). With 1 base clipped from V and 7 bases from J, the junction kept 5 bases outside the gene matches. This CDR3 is CATSRVDRERGYTF. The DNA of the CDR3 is TGTGCCACCAGCAGAGTGGACAGGGAACGTGGCTACACCTTC. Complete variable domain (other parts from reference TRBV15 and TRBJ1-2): DAMVIQNPRYQVTQFGKPVTLSCSQTLNHNVMYWYQQKSSQAPKLLFHYYDKDFNNEADTPDNFQSRRPNTSFCFLDIRSPGLGDTAMYLCATSRVDRERGYTFGSGTRLTVV.

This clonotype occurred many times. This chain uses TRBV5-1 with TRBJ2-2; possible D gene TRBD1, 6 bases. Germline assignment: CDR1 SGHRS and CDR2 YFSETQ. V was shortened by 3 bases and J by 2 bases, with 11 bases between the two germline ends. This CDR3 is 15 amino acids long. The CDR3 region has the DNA TGCGCCAGCAGCTCGGCAGGGGAAAACACCGGGGAGCTGTTTTTT. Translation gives CASSSAGENTGELFF.

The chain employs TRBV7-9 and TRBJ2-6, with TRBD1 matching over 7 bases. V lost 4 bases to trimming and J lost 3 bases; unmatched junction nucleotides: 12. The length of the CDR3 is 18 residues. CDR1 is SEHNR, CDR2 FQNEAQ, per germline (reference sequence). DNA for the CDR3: TGTGCCAGCAGCTCCCGGACAGGCGAGAACTATGGGGCCAACGTCCTGACTTTC. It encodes CASSSRTGENYGANVLTF. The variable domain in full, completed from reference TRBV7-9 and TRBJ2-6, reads DTGVSQNPRHKITKRGQNVTFRCDPISEHNRLYWYRQTLGQGPEFLTYFQNEAQLEKSRLLSDRFSAERPKGSFSTLEIQRTEQGDSAMYLCASSSRTGENYGANVLTFGAGSRLTVL.

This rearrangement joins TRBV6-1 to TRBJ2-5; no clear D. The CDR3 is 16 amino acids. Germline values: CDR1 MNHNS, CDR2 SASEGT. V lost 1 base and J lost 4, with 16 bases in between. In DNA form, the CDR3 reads TGTGCCAGCAGTGAAGAGGTCCTGAGGAGCAGAGAGACCCAGTACTTC. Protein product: CASSEEVLRSRETQYF.

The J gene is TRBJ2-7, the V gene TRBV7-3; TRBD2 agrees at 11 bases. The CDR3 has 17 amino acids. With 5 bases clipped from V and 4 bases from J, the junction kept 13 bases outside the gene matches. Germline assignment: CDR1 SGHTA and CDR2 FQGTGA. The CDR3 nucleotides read TGTGCCAGCAGCCATTCTATAGCGGGGGGGACGTCGTACGAGCAGTACTTC. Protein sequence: CASSHSIAGGTSYEQYF. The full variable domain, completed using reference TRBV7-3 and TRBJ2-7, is GAGVSQTPSNKVTEKGKYVELRCDPISGHTALYWYRQSLGQGPEFLIYFQGTGAADDSGLPNDRFFAVRPEGSVSTLKIQRTERGDSAVYLCASSHSIAGGTSYEQYFGPGTRLTVT.

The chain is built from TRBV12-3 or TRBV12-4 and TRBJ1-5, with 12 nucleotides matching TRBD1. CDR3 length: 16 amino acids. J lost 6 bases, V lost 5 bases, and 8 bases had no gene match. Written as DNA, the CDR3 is TGTGCCAGCAGTGCCGGGACAGGGGGCCTTGGTCAGCCCCAGCATTTT. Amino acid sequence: CASSAGTGGLGQPQHF.

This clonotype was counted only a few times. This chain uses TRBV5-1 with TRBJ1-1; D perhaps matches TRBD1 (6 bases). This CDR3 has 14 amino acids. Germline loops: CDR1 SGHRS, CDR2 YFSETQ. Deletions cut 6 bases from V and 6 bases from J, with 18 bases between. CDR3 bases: TGCGCCAGCACCAACACGGGGGGCACCGCTGAAGCTTTCTTT. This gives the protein CASTNTGGTAEAFF.

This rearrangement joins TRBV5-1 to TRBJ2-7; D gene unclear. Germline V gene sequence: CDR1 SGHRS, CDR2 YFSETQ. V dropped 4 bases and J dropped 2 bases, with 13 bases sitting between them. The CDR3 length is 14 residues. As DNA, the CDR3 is TGCGCCAGCAGCCAGCACGGGCAGACCTACGAGCAGTACTTC. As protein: CASSQHGQTYEQYF.

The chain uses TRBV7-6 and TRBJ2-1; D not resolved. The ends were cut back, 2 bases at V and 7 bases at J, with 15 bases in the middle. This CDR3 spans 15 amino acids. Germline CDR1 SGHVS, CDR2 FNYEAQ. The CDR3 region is CASSLPFGSRNEQFF. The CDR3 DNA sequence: TGTGCCAGCAGCTTACCTTTTGGGTCACGGAATGAGCAGTTCTTC.

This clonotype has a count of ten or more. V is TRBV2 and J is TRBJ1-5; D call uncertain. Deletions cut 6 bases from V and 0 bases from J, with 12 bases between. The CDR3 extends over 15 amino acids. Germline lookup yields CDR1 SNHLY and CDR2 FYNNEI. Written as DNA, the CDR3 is TGTGCCAGCAGACCTACACGGACTAGCAATCAGCCCCAGCATTTT. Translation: CASRPTRTSNQPQHF.

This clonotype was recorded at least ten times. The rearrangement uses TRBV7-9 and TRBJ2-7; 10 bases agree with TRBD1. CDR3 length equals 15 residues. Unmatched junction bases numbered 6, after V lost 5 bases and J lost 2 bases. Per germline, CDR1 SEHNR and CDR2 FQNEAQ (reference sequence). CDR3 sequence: CASSRMGTGAYEQYF. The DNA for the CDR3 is TGTGCCAGCAGCCGTATGGGGACAGGGGCCTACGAGCAGTACTTC.

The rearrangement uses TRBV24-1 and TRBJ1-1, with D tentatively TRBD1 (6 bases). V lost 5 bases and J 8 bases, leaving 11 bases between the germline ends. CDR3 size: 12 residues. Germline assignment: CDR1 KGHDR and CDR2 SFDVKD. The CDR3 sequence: CATSGGANEAFF. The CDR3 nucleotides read TGTGCCACCAGTGGGGGGGCGAACGAAGCTTTCTTT.

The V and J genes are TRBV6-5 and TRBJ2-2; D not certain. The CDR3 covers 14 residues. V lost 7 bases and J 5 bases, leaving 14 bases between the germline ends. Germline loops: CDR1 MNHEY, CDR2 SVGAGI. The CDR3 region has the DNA TGTGCCAGCATTAGTAGGGATTGGACCGGGGAGCTGTTTTTT. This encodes CASISRDWTGELFF.

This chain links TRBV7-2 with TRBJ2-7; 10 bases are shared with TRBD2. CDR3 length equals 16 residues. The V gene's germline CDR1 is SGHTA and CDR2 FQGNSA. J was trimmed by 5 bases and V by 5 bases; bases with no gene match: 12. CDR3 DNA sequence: TGTGCCAGCAGCGGACGTGCTAGCGGGAGTCTCAACGAGCAGTACTTC. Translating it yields CASSGRASGSLNEQYF.

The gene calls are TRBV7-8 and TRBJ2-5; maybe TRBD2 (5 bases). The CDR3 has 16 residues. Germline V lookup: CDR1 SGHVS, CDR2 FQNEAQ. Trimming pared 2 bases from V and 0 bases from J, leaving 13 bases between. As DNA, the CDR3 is TGTGCCAGCAGCTTACCACCACCGGGATACCAAGAGACCCAGTACTTC. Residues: CASSLPPPGYQETQYF.

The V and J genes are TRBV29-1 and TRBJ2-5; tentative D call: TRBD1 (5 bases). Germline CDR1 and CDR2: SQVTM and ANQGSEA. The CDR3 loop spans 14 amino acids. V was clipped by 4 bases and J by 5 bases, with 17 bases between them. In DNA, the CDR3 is TGCAGCGTTGCCCCTGCAGGGCCCGGGGAGACCCAGTACTTC. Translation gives CSVAPAGPGETQYF.

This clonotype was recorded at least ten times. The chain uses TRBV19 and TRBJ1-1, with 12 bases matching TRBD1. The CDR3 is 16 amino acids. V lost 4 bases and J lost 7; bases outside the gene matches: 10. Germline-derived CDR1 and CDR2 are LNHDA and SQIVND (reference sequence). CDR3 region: CASSTTGTGGFDEAFF. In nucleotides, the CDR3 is TGTGCCAGTAGTACAACCGGGACAGGGGGCTTCGATGAAGCTTTCTTT.

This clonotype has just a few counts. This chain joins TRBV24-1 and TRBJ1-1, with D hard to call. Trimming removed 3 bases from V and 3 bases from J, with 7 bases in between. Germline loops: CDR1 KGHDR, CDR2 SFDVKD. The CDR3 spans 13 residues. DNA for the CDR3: TGTGCCACCAGTGATCTGAAGGACACTGAAGCTTTCTTT. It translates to CATSDLKDTEAFF.

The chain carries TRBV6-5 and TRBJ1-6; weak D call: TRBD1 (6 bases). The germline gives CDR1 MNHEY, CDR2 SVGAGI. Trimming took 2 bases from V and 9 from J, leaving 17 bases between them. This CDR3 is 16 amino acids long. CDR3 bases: TGTGCCAGCAGTTACCGGAGAACAGGGTTTCGTTCACCCCTCCACTTT. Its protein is CASSYRRTGFRSPLHF.

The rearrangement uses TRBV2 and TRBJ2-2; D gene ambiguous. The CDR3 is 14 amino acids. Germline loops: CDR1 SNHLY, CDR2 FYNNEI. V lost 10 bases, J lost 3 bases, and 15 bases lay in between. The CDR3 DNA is TGTGCCACCGCACCCCGGTTAGACACCGGGGAGCTGTTTTTT. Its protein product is CATAPRLDTGELFF.

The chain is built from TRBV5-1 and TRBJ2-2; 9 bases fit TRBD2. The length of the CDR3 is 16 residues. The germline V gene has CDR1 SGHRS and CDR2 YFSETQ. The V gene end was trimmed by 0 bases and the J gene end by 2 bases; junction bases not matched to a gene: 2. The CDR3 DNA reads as TGCGCCAGCAGCTTGGGACTAGCGGAAAACACCGGGGAGCTGTTTTTT. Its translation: CASSLGLAENTGELFF.

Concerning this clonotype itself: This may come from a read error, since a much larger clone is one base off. The CDR3 bases are TGTGCCAGCAGTTCGTGGGACACCCAGGGGTATGGCCACACCTTC. The encoded protein is CASSSWDTQGYGHTF. The rearrangement uses TRBV12-3 or TRBV12-4 and TRBJ1-2; a possible D gene is TRBD1 (6 bases). This CDR3 is built from 15 residues.

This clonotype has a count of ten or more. The CDR3 DNA follows: TGTGCCAGCAGCTTCAGGTCGAACACTGAAGCTTTCTTT. Encoded protein: CASSFRSNTEAFF. V and J are TRBV11-2 and TRBJ1-1; no clear D gene. V was cut by 3 bases and J by 1 base, with 6 bases left in between. Germline-derived CDR1 and CDR2 are SGHAT and FQNNGV. The CDR3 covers 13 residues.